This T cell receptor beta chain was profiled in a study of molecular identifiers for immune sequencing clone quantification. Input for naive CD8 libraries was roughly 17,000 to 1,000,000 sorted cells; the RNA fraction used was 10%, 30% or 50%. When naive CD8 T cells were sorted, they were gated as CD8+CD4-CCR7+CD45RA+. TCRdb reanalysed the PCR reads using MiXCR and keeps one entry per CDR3 protein. The sample holds a few hundred thousand distinct CDR3 sequences, 25% seen once. Of note for this clonotype: This sequence may be a read error, since a much larger clone differs from it by one base.

What was sequenced was naive CD8+ T cells from blood, with Jurkat cell RNA spiked in. Subset described: FACS-sorted CD8+CD4-CCR7+CD45RA+ naive T cells. The receptor comes from a human donor in good health. Some libraries in this study had Jurkat cell RNA spiked in.

CDR3 nucleotide sequence: TGTGCCAGCAGCCCAGACACGCCTCTCCATGGGGAGCTGTTTTTT. Amino acids: CASSPDTPLHGELFF. V and J are TRBV7-9 and TRBJ2-2; D is uncertain. The V end was cut by 5 bases, the J end by 8 bases, with 18 bases between. This CDR3 has 15 residues. Germline-derived CDR1 and CDR2 are SEHNR and FQNEAQ (reference sequence).